This T cell receptor beta chain derives from a study of long-term antiretroviral therapy in people with HIV. General study results and limits: Once patients were on ART, diversity went higher but still fell short of transplant donor controls.

This was the immunoSEQ v3.0 assay at survey level. Profiled with immunoSEQ multiplex PCR; TCRdb holds only in-frame clones, not every one. The data show 35,000 or so clones, approximately 85% seen once. People in the study who had HIV all got their treatment in the United States. Notes on this clone: Its antigen is unidentified.

This clonotype originated in a man younger than 30 with HIV. The sequences come from unsorted PBMCs, collected 2.2 years after starting antiretroviral therapy.

CDR3 bases: TGTGCCAGTAGTATCCGGGTCTCTGGGGCCAACGTCCTGACTTTC. Protein: CASSIRVSGANVLTF. V is TRBV19 and J is TRBJ2-6; no clear D gene. This CDR3 region has 15 residues. Looked up from germline, CDR1 is LNHDA and CDR2 is SQIVND (reference sequence). The germline V and J ends were trimmed by 3 bases and 0 bases, with 6 bases remaining between them. The variable domain in full, completed from reference TRBV19 and TRBJ2-6, reads DGGITQSPKYLFRKEGQNVTLSCEQNLNHDAMYWYRQDPGQGLRLIYYSQIVNDFQKGDIAEGYSVSREKKESFPLTVTSAQKNPTAFYLCASSIRVSGANVLTFGAGSRLTVL.